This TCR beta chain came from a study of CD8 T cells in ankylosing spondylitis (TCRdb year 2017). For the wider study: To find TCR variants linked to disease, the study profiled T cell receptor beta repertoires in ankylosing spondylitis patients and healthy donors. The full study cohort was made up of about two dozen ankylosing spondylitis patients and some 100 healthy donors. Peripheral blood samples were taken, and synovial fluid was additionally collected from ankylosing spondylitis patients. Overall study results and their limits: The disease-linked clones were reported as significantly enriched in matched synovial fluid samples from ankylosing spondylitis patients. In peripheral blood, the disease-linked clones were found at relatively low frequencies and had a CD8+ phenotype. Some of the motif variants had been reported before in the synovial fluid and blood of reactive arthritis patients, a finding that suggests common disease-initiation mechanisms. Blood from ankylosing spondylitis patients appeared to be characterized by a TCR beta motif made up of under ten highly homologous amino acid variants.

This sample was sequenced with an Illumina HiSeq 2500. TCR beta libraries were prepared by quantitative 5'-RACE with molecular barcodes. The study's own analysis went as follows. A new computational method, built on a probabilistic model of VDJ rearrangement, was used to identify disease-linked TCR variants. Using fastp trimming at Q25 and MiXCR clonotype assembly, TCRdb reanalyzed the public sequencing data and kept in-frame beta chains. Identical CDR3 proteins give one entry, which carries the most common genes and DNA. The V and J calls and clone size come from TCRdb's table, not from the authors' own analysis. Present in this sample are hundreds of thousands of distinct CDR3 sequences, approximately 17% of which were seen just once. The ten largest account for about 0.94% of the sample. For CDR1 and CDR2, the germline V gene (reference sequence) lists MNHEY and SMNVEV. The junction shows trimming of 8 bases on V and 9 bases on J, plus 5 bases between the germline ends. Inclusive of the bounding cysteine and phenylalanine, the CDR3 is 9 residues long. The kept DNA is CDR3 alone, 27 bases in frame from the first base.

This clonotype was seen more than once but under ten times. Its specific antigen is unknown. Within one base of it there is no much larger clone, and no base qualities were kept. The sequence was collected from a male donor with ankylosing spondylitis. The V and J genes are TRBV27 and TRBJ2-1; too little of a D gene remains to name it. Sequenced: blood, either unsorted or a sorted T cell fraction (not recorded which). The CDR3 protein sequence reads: CASFTEQFF. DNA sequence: TGTGCCAGCTTCACTGAGCAGTTCTTC.